This record concerns one T cell receptor (beta chain) sequence. Germline-derived CDR1 and CDR2 are LNHDA and SQIVND (reference sequence). Trimming shortened V by 7 bases and J by 3 bases, and 3 bases separated the two germline ends. CDR3 size: 11 residues. This entry comes from a study of blood T cell repertoires in COVID-19. Study context: Samples of COVID-19 (acute and convalescent) were obtained from the United States, Italy and Spain. The analysed material was cDNA or gDNA that came from T cells, B-cell-depleted T cells, or PBMCs.

Authors' analysis steps: Amplification of reference gene primers was used by the study to estimate nucleated cell counts. Produced via immunoSEQ multiplex PCR; TCRdb's table is partial and in-frame only. The D gene and trimming were derived from the DNA, and the V and J assignments and clone size from that table. Here the sample spans around 250,000 clones, around 87% being singletons. Sequences were obtained from peripheral blood. The clonotype was recovered from a woman aged 70-85 years with active or convalescent COVID-19. This chain links TRBV19 with TRBJ2-2; D remains ambiguous. This CDR3 reads CASTDTGELFF. CDR3 coding DNA: TGTGCCAGTACCGACACCGGGGAGCTGTTTTTT.